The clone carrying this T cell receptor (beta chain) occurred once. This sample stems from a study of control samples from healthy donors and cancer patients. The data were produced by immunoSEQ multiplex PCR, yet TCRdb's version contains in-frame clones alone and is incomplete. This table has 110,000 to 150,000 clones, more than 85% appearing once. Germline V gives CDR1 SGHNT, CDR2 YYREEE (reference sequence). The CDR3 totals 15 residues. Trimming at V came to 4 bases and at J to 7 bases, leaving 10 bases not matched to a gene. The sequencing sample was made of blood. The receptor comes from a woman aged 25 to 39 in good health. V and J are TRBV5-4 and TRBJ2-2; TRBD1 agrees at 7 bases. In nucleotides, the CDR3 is TGTGCCAGCAGCGCCTCGGGACAGACAAGCGGGGAGCTGTTTTTT. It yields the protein CASSASGQTSGELFF.